Following are 26 T cell receptor beta chains from one sample sequenced in a study of blood T cell repertoires in COVID-19. Sequenced by immunoSEQ multiplex PCR; TCRdb stores in-frame clones only, minus some. Altogether some 150,000 clones are present, around 90% being singletons, with the ten largest covering about 4.6%. What was sequenced was peripheral blood. These receptors all stem from a woman in her sixties with active or convalescent COVID-19.

The chain recombines TRBV27 with TRBJ2-3; 7 positions match TRBD1. The germline CDR1 and CDR2 sequences are MNHEY and SMNVEV (reference sequence). With 6 bases clipped from V and 3 bases from J, the junction kept 12 bases outside the gene matches. The CDR3 totals 16 residues. CDR3 residues: CASSLTPTGVTDTQYF. The CDR3 DNA reads TGTGCCAGCAGCCTAACCCCAACAGGGGTAACAGATACGCAGTATTTT.

DNA of the CDR3: TGTGCCAGCAGCGGGCCGCCGGGGTCGAACACTGAAGCTTTCTTT. Translated, it gives CASSGPPGSNTEAFF. J is TRBJ1-1 and V is TRBV9, with D uncertain. Per the germline V gene, CDR1 is SGDLS and CDR2 is YYNGEE. Trimming cost V 3 bases and J 1 base, with 13 bases left between them. The CDR3 runs to 15 residues. The variable domain in full, with the rest retrieved from reference TRBV9 and TRBJ1-1, is DSGVTQTPKHLITATGQRVTLRCSPRSGDLSVYWYQQSLDQGLQFLIQYYNGEERAKGNILERFSAQQFPDLHSELNLSSLELGDSALYFCASSGPPGSNTEAFFGQGTRLTVV.

V gene TRBV18 combines with J gene TRBJ1-1; D perhaps matches TRBD1 (6 bases). V gave up 1 base and J gave up 1 base, with 13 bases separating them. CDR1 is KGHSH, CDR2 LQKENI, per germline. The CDR3 covers 16 residues. CDR3 protein: CASSPQPGHSNTEAFF. CDR3 nucleotides: TGTGCCAGCTCACCACAACCGGGACATTCGAACACTGAAGCTTTCTTT.

This clone was picked up many times. This chain links TRBV4-1 with TRBJ2-2, with 9 nucleotides matching TRBD1. CDR1 and CDR2 (germline): MGHRA, YSYEKL. Germline trimming cut 4 bases from V and 5 bases from J; bases unmatched to any gene: 5. The CDR3 is made up of 15 amino acids. The CDR3 protein is CASSRGQGSTGELFF. CDR3 DNA sequence: TGCGCCAGCAGCCGTGGACAGGGGTCGACCGGGGAGCTGTTTTTT.

The genes are TRBV12-3 or TRBV12-4 and TRBJ1-5; 8 bases are a match to TRBD1. This CDR3 comprises 12 residues. The V segment lost 2 bases and the J segment 11 bases; nucleotides outside the gene matches: 2. CDR3 in DNA: TGTGCCAGCAGTTTAATGACAGGGGCCCAGCATTTT. Amino acid sequence: CASSLMTGAQHF.

The genes are TRBV3-1 (or the pseudogene TRBV3-2) and TRBJ2-4, with 12 bases identical to TRBD2. V gave up 4 bases and J gave up 6 bases; unmatched junction bases: 7. Looked up from germline, CDR1 is LGHDT and CDR2 is YNNKEL (reference sequence). This CDR3 has 16 residues. The CDR3 sequence: CASSPTSGGYGNIQYF. The CDR3 nucleotides are TGTGCCAGCAGCCCAACTAGCGGGGGGTACGGAAACATTCAGTACTTC.

The rearrangement uses TRBV27 and TRBJ2-5, with 9 bases matching TRBD1. Germline CDR1 and CDR2: MNHEY and SMNVEV (reference sequence). The CDR3 extends over 16 amino acids. Trimming at V came to 0 bases and at J to 5 bases, leaving 7 bases not matched to a gene. The CDR3 spells CASSLSATGGQETQYF. CDR3 nucleotide sequence: TGTGCCAGCAGTTTATCTGCAACAGGGGGCCAGGAGACCCAGTACTTC.

This CDR3 is CASSLVAGSGGYTF. CDR3 nucleotides: TGTGCCAGCAGCTTAGTCGCAGGGTCGGGTGGCTACACCTTC. V is TRBV7-9 and J is TRBJ1-2; possibly TRBD1 for D (5 bases). V lost 1 base to trimming and J lost 7 bases, with 13 bases between them. This CDR3 comprises 14 residues. CDR1 and CDR2 from the germline V gene are SEHNR and FQNEAQ (reference sequence).

CDR3 loop: CASSQEYGALNTEAFF. In DNA, the CDR3 is TGCGCCAGCAGCCAAGAATACGGAGCTCTGAACACTGAAGCTTTCTTT. The chain is built from TRBV4-3 and TRBJ1-1; D unclear. CDR3 size: 16 residues. Germline CDR1 LGHNA, CDR2 YSLEER. V was cut by 0 bases and J by 0 bases, with 11 bases left in between.

The chain joins TRBV5-1 to TRBJ2-3; maybe TRBD1 (6 bases). Trimming stripped 7 bases from V and 2 bases from J, with 23 bases between. This CDR3 is built from 17 residues. The V gene's germline CDR1 is SGHRS and CDR2 YFSETQ. CDR3 in DNA: TGCGCCAGCTCCCTACTGGGGGCAGAAACCCTCACAGATACGCAGTATTTT. Translated: CASSLLGAETLTDTQYF.

V is TRBV5-4 and J is TRBJ1-4; 7 bases agree with TRBD1. CDR3 size: 14 residues. The ends lost 1 base at V and 8 bases at J; junction bases unmatched: 5. The V gene's germline CDR1 is SGHNT and CDR2 YYREEE (reference sequence). The CDR3 nucleotides read TGTGCCAGCAGCTTGTCGGGACAGTACGAAAAACTGTTTTTT. Protein: CASSLSGQYEKLFF.

The chain is built from TRBV6-5 and TRBJ1-3; 7 nucleotides match TRBD1. The CDR3 length is 13 residues. The junction had 6 bases not matched to a gene; V was cut back by 11 bases and J by 2 bases. Germline values: CDR1 MNHEY, CDR2 SVGAGI. CDR3 sequence: CAGEDRAGNTIYF. CDR3 in DNA: TGTGCCGGAGAAGACAGGGCTGGAAACACCATATATTTT.

Regarding this clone: Other DNA sequences in the same sample also yield this CDR3. The chain joins TRBV3-1 (or the pseudogene TRBV3-2) to TRBJ2-1; a possible D gene is TRBD2 (6 bases). Trimming took off 0 bases at V and 6 bases at J, with 6 bases between the two ends. This CDR3 spans 13 amino acids. Germline loops: CDR1 LGHDT, CDR2 YNNKEL (reference sequence). In DNA form, the CDR3 reads TGTGCCAGCAGCCAAGAGGGGGGCAATGAGCAGTTCTTC. Its protein is CASSQEGGNEQFF.

This clone was seen just once. This chain connects TRBV19 to TRBJ1-2, with TRBD1 matching 8 bases. J gave up 4 bases and V 5 bases, and 3 bases lay outside the gene matches. Germline CDR1 reads LNHDA; CDR2 reads SQIVND (reference sequence). The CDR3 is 13 amino acids. The CDR3 DNA follows: TGTGCCAGTAGTCAGGGGGCCAGCTATGGCTACACCTTC. Protein sequence: CASSQGASYGYTF.

The chain combines TRBV7-2 with TRBJ1-3, with a tentative D call TRBD1 (5 bases). CDR3 length equals 14 residues. Trimming shortened V by 0 bases and J by 2 bases, and 5 bases separated the two germline ends. The V gene's germline CDR1 is SGHTA and CDR2 FQGNSA. The CDR3 region is CASSLAGAGNTIYF. DNA for the CDR3: TGTGCCAGCAGCTTAGCAGGGGCTGGAAACACCATATATTTT.

J is TRBJ1-1 and V is TRBV6-2 or TRBV6-3; D may be TRBD1 (5 bases). Trimming stripped 5 bases from V and 6 bases from J, with 19 bases between. The CDR3 has 15 residues. The germline CDR1 and CDR2 sequences are MNHEY and SVGEGT. This CDR3 is CASSVPTDSSAEAFF. CDR3 in DNA: TGTGCCAGCAGTGTCCCGACAGACTCCTCAGCTGAAGCTTTCTTT.

This clone was counted between two and nine times. Other DNA sequences of this sample code for an identical CDR3. The V call is TRBV6-5, the J call TRBJ1-4, with D tentatively TRBD1 (6 bases). Germline CDR1 MNHEY, CDR2 SVGAGI. This CDR3 has 15 residues. The V end was cut by 6 bases, the J end by 6 bases, with 17 bases between. The CDR3 DNA is TGTGCCAGCAGCCGCCGAGGGGGAAGGGATGAAAAACTGTTTTTT. Protein product: CASSRRGGRDEKLFF.

The rearrangement joins TRBV15 to TRBJ1-3; 7 bases line up with TRBD1. The CDR3 loop spans 16 amino acids. V dropped 4 bases and J dropped 1; count of bases not matched to a gene: 7. CDR1 and CDR2 from the germline V gene are LNHNV and YYDKDF (reference sequence). The CDR3 DNA sequence: TGTGCCACCAGCACCCGGGACAGTACTTCTGGAAACACCATATATTTT. Translation: CATSTRDSTSGNTIYF.

The V gene is TRBV11-3, the J gene TRBJ1-1; possibly TRBD1 for D (6 bases). The CDR3 contains 14 residues. Per the germline V gene, CDR1 is SGHNT and CDR2 is YENEEA. V lost 5 bases, J lost 5 bases, and 15 bases lay in between. The CDR3 loop is CASSHTGLNTEAFF. The CDR3 coding sequence is TGTGCCAGCAGCCACACAGGGTTAAATACTGAAGCTTTCTTT.

The V and J genes are TRBV7-2 and TRBJ2-7; TRBD2 aligns across 7 bases. The CDR3 loop spans 15 amino acids. In germline, CDR1 is SGHTA, CDR2 FQGNSA. The V gene end was trimmed by 3 bases and the J gene end by 2 bases; junction bases not matched to a gene: 7. CDR3 region: CASSFASGEAYEQYF. CDR3 bases: TGTGCCAGCAGCTTTGCTAGCGGAGAGGCCTACGAGCAGTACTTC.

The V and J genes are TRBV27 and TRBJ1-1; a possible D gene is TRBD1 (5 bases). Germline CDR1 is MNHEY and CDR2 is SMNVEV (reference sequence). This CDR3 is 13 amino acids long. The V and J ends lost 8 bases and 0 bases respectively, with 10 bases between them. CDR3 DNA sequence: TGTGCCAGCCAGGGAATCATGAACACTGAAGCTTTCTTT. Its protein is CASQGIMNTEAFF.

The chain carries TRBV29-1 and TRBJ1-5; tentative D call: TRBD1 (5 bases). With 5 bases removed from V and 3 bases from J, the gap between germline ends came to 20 bases. Germline V CDR1 and CDR2: SQVTM, ANQGSEA. This CDR3 has 16 residues. Here the CDR3 DNA reads TGCAGCGTTCAACTCCCCCCTGGAGGGGTCAATCAGCCCCAGCATTTT. Its translation is CSVQLPPGGVNQPQHF.

The rearrangement links TRBV7-2 to TRBJ2-5; a weak D match, TRBD2 (6 bases). The germline V and J ends were trimmed by 2 bases and 0 bases, with 10 bases remaining between them. The germline gives CDR1 SGHTA, CDR2 FQGNSA. This CDR3 is 15 amino acids long. The CDR3 DNA sequence: TGTGCCAGCAGCTTAAACGCGGGGAACCAAGAGACCCAGTACTTC. Translation gives CASSLNAGNQETQYF.

The rearrangement links TRBV10-3 to TRBJ2-7, with a possible D match to TRBD1 (5 bases). V lost 7 bases and J 2 bases, leaving 12 bases between the germline ends. In germline, CDR1 is ENHRY, CDR2 SYGVKD. The CDR3 is made up of 13 amino acids. For the CDR3, the DNA is TGTGCCATCACCCAAGGGGCCCCCTACGAGCAGTACTTC. Encoded protein: CAITQGAPYEQYF.

The chain has TRBV4-3 and TRBJ1-4; possible D gene TRBD1, 5 bases. This CDR3 contains 18 residues. V lost 6 bases and J 0 bases, leaving 20 bases between the germline ends. Looked up from germline, CDR1 is LGHNA and CDR2 is YSLEER. CDR3: CASSPTGQGSATNEKLFF. The CDR3 region has the DNA TGCGCCAGCAGTCCCACCGGTCAGGGATCTGCAACTAATGAAAAACTGTTTTTT.

The chain uses TRBV5-4 and TRBJ2-2, with D unresolved. CDR1 and CDR2 (germline): SGHNT, YYREEE (reference sequence). Trimming cost V 2 bases and J 6 bases, with 8 bases left between them. The CDR3 is 13 residues long. CDR3 loop: CASSFVGSGELFF. CDR3 nucleotides: TGTGCCAGCAGCTTCGTGGGCTCCGGGGAGCTGTTTTTT.